This T cell receptor beta chain was obtained from a study of blood T cells in healthy people across ages. Together with a sample-barcoded 5' primer, a J-beta primer mix was included in a second PCR lasting about 6 to 11 cycles. Each cDNA molecule, via a template-switch adaptor with 12 random nucleotides, was tagged. TCRdb called the 5' RACE reads again in MiXCR, with one record for every CDR3 protein. Here the sample spans around 780,000 distinct CDR3 sequences, approximately 60% being singletons. What was sequenced was blood. This sequence originates from a man aged 35 to 55 in good health.

CDR3 DNA sequence: TGTGCCAGCAGTGAGGCGGGCTTAGGCGAAAAACTGTTTTTT. Amino acids: CASSEAGLGEKLFF. This chain joins TRBV25-1 and TRBJ1-4; D ambiguous. V lost 3 bases and J lost 8, with 13 bases in between. From germline, CDR1 is MGHDK and CDR2 SYGVNS. The CDR3 length is 14 residues.